Each of the 10 T cell receptor beta chains below was sequenced from the same sample in a study of early T cells in non-severe SARS-CoV-2 infection. TCRdb analysed the 5' RACE reads with MiXCR anew, one entry per CDR3 protein. The table records fewer than 30,000 distinct CDR3 sequences, 4% to 5% of them present only once. Material for sequencing was whole blood. Source of these receptors: an adult who was a healthcare worker with PCR-confirmed SARS-CoV-2 infection or an uninfected control (not recorded which).

The chain combines TRBV4-1 with TRBJ2-5; weak D call: TRBD1 (6 bases). V was cut by 3 bases and J by 1 base, with 9 bases left in between. Germline loops: CDR1 MGHRA, CDR2 YSYEKL. CDR3 length equals 14 residues. CDR3 DNA sequence: TGCGCCAGCAGCCAGGGACACGCCCAAGAGACCCAGTACTTC. Protein: CASSQGHAQETQYF.

This clonotype was recorded at least ten times. The gene calls are TRBV19 and TRBJ2-7, with TRBD1 as a possible D gene (6 bases). The germline V gene encodes CDR1 LNHDA and CDR2 SQIVND (reference sequence). V gave up 6 bases and J gave up 0 bases, with 15 bases separating them. The CDR3 runs 15 residues. The CDR3 is CASRDRDTTSYEQYF. The CDR3 bases are TGTGCCAGTAGAGACCGGGACACCACCTCCTACGAGCAGTACTTC. The variable domain in full, with the rest retrieved from reference TRBV19 and TRBJ2-7, is DGGITQSPKYLFRKEGQNVTLSCEQNLNHDAMYWYRQDPGQGLRLIYYSQIVNDFQKGDIAEGYSVSREKKESFPLTVTSAQKNPTAFYLCASRDRDTTSYEQYFGPGTRLTVT.

This clonotype has at least ten counts. The rearrangement uses TRBV20-1 and TRBJ2-7; 12 nucleotides align to TRBD2. This CDR3 is 13 amino acids long. CDR1 is DFQATT and CDR2 is SNEGSKA in the germline V gene (reference sequence). V lost 6 bases, J lost 6 bases, and 6 bases stayed unmatched. CDR3 loop: CSAALAGGREQYF. The DNA of the CDR3 is TGCAGTGCGGCTCTAGCGGGAGGGCGCGAGCAGTACTTC.

This clonotype appeared a few times. The J gene is TRBJ2-5, the V gene TRBV5-1; tentative D call: TRBD2 (5 bases). This CDR3 spans 14 amino acids. V dropped 0 bases and J dropped 5 bases, with 11 bases sitting between them. Germline V gene data show CDR1 as SGHRS and CDR2 as YFSETQ. The CDR3 protein is CASSLVSTGETQYF. The CDR3 bases are TGCGCCAGCAGCTTGGTATCCACGGGGGAGACCCAGTACTTC.

The V call is TRBV10-3, the J call TRBJ1-4; D ambiguous. The CDR3 consists of 14 residues. Germline V lookup: CDR1 ENHRY, CDR2 SYGVKD. V lost 4 bases and J 6 bases, leaving 12 bases between the germline ends. CDR3 sequence: CAISVNGKYEKLFF. Written as DNA, the CDR3 is TGTGCCATCAGTGTTAACGGCAAGTATGAAAAACTGTTTTTT.

This clonotype came up many times. The chain recombines TRBV12-3 or TRBV12-4 with TRBJ1-3; D unresolved. Between the trimmed V and J ends, which lost 2 bases and 0 bases, there was a span of 8 bases. This CDR3 is 15 amino acids long. The CDR3 DNA is TGTGCCAGCAGTTTATGGGCAGACTCTGGAAACACCATATATTTT. The encoded protein is CASSLWADSGNTIYF.

In its sample, this clonotype was seen many times. The rearrangement links TRBV9 to TRBJ2-5; D remains ambiguous. The CDR3 loop spans 13 amino acids. Germline CDR1 is SGDLS and CDR2 is YYNGEE. V was trimmed by 0 bases and J by 5 bases, leaving 8 bases between them. The CDR3 DNA reads as TGTGCCAGCAGCGTAGGGGGTTTGGAGACCCAGTACTTC. This codes for CASSVGGLETQYF. The variable domain in full, with the rest retrieved from reference TRBV9 and TRBJ2-5, is DSGVTQTPKHLITATGQRVTLRCSPRSGDLSVYWYQQSLDQGLQFLIQYYNGEERAKGNILERFSAQQFPDLHSELNLSSLELGDSALYFCASSVGGLETQYFGPGTRLLVL.

The table lists this clonotype with many counts. CDR3 residues: CSANGAPNEKLFF. The CDR3 region has the DNA TGCAGTGCTAACGGGGCACCTAATGAAAAACTGTTTTTT. The chain is built from TRBV20-1 and TRBJ1-4, with a tentative D call TRBD1 (5 bases). Germline lookup yields CDR1 DFQATT and CDR2 SNEGSKA (reference sequence). Trimming shortened V by 4 bases and J by 3 bases, and 9 bases separated the two germline ends. The CDR3 length is 13 residues.

The chain combines TRBV6-1 with TRBJ2-7; 7 bases align to TRBD1. The CDR3 is 15 residues long. The germline gives CDR1 MNHNS, CDR2 SASEGT. J was trimmed by 2 bases and V by 5 bases; bases with no gene match: 9. CDR3 DNA sequence: TGTGCCAGCAGTACCCAGACAGGGCGGGCCTACGAGCAGTACTTC. Amino acid sequence: CASSTQTGRAYEQYF.

Comments on this clonotype: With a much larger clone just one base away, this may be a read error. The V and J genes are TRBV28 and TRBJ2-2; D ambiguous. Trimming removed 5 bases from V and 9 bases from J, with 13 bases in between. The CDR3 runs to 13 residues. Germline loops: CDR1 MDHEN, CDR2 SYDVKM. CDR3 amino acids: CASSTDITRELFF. In DNA, the CDR3 is TGTGCCAGCAGTACAGACATAACCCGGGAGCTGTTTTTT.